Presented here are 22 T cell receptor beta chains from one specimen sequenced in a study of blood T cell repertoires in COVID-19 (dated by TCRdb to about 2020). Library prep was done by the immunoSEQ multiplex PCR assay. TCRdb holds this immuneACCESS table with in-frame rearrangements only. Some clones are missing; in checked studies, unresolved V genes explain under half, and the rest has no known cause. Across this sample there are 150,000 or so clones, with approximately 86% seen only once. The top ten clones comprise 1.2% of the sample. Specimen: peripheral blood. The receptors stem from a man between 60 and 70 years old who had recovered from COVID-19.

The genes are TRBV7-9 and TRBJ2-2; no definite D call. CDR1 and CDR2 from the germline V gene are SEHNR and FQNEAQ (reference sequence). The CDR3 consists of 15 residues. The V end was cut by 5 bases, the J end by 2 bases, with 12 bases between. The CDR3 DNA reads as TGTGCCAGCAGCACAACCAGGTTAAACACCGGGGAGCTGTTTTTT. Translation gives CASSTTRLNTGELFF. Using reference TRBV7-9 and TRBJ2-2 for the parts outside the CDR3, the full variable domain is DTGVSQNPRHKITKRGQNVTFRCDPISEHNRLYWYRQTLGQGPEFLTYFQNEAQLEKSRLLSDRFSAERPKGSFSTLEIQRTEQGDSAMYLCASSTTRLNTGELFFGEGSRLTVL.

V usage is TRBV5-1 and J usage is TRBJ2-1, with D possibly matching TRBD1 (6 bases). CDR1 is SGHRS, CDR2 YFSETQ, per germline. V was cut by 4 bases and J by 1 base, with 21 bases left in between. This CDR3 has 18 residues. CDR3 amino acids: CASSRRSGAFTSYNEQFF. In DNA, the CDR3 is TGCGCCAGCAGCCGGCGGTCAGGGGCTTTTACTTCCTACAATGAGCAGTTCTTC.

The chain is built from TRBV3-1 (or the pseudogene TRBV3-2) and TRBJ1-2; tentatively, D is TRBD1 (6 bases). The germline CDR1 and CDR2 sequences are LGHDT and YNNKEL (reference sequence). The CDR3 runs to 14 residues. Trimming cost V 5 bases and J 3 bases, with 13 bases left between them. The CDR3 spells CASSAQGVDYGYTF. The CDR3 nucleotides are TGTGCCAGCAGCGCACAGGGAGTTGACTATGGCTACACCTTC.

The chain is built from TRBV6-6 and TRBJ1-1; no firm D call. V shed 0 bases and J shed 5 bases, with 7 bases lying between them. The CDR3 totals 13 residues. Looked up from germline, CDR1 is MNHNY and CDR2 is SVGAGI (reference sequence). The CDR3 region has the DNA TGTGCCAGCAGTTACTCGAGAGTAACTGAAGCTTTCTTT. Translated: CASSYSRVTEAFF.

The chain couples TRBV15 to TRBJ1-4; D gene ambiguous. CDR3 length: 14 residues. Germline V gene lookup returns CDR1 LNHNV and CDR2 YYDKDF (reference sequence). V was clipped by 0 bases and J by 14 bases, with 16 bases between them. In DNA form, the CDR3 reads TGTGCCACCAGCAGAGATGAACCTCGGACGGGGCTGTTTTTT. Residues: CATSRDEPRTGLFF.

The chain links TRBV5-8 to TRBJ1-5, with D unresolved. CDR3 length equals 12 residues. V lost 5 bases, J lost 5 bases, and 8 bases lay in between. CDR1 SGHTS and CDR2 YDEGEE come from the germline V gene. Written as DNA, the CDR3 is TGTGCCAGCAGTTATGTAGATCAGCCCCAGCATTTT. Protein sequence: CASSYVDQPQHF.

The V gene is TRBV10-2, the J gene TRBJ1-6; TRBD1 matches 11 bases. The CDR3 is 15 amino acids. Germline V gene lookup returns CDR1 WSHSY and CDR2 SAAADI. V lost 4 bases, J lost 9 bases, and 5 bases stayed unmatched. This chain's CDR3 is CASSADRGRLSPLHF. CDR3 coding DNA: TGCGCCAGCAGTGCGGACAGGGGGCGCCTTTCACCCCTCCACTTT.

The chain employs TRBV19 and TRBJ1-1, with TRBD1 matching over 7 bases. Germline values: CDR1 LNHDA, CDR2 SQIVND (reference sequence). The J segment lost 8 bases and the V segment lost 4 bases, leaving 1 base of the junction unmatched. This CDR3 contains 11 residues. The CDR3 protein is CASSRTGEAFF. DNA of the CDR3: TGTGCCAGTAGTAGGACAGGAGAAGCTTTCTTT.

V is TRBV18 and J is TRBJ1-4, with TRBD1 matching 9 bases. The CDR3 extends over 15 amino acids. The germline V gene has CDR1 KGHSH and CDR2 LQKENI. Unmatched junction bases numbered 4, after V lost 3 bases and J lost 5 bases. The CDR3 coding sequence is TGTGCCAGCTCACCCGGACAGGGGTCGAATGAAAAACTGTTTTTT. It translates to CASSPGQGSNEKLFF.

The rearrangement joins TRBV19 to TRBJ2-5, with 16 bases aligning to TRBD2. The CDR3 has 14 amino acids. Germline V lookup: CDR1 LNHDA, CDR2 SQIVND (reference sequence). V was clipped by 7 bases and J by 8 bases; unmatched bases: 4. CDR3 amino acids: CASMGTSGGDTQYF. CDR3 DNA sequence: TGTGCCAGTATGGGGACTAGCGGGGGGGATACCCAGTACTTC.

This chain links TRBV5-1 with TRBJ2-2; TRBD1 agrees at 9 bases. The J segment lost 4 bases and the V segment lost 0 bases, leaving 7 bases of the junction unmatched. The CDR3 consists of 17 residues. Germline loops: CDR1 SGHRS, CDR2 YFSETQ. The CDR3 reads CASSLEGTGRSTGELFF. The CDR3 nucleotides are TGCGCCAGCAGCTTGGAGGGGACAGGGAGGAGCACCGGGGAGCTGTTTTTT.

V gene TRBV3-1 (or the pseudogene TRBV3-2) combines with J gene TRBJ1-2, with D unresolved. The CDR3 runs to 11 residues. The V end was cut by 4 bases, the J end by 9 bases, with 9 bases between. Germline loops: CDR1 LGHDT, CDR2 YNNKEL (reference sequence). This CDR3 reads CASSLGRSYTF. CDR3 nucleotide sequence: TGTGCCAGCAGCCTCGGTAGAAGCTACACCTTC.

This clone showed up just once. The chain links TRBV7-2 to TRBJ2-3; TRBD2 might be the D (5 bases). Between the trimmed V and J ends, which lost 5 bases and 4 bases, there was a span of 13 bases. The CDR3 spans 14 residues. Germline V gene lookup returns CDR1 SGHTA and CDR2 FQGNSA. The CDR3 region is CASSQRDWADTQYF. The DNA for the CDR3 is TGTGCCAGCAGCCAGAGGGATTGGGCAGATACGCAGTATTTT.

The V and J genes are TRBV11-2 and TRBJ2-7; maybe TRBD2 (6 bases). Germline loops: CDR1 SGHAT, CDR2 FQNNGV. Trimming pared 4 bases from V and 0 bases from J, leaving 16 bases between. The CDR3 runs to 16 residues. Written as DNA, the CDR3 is TGTGCCAGCAGCTGGGAAAGCGGGTTAAGCTCCTACGAGCAGTACTTC. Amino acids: CASSWESGLSSYEQYF.

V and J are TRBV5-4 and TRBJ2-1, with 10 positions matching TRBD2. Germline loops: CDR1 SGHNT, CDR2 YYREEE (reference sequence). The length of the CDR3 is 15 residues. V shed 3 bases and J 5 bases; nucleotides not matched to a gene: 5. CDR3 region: CASSWSSGGDNEQFF. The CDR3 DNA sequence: TGTGCCAGCAGCTGGTCCAGCGGGGGGGACAATGAGCAGTTCTTC.

The CDR3 region is CASSIVGASGSEAFF. The CDR3 DNA reads as TGTGCCAGTAGTATTGTGGGGGCCTCGGGGTCTGAAGCTTTCTTT. V and J are TRBV19 and TRBJ1-1, with D possibly being TRBD1 (6 bases). Germline V gene lookup returns CDR1 LNHDA and CDR2 SQIVND (reference sequence). The ends were cut back, 3 bases at V and 6 bases at J, with 17 bases in the middle. CDR3 length: 15 amino acids. Looking up the rest from reference TRBV19 and TRBJ1-1 gives the full variable domain: DGGITQSPKYLFRKEGQNVTLSCEQNLNHDAMYWYRQDPGQGLRLIYYSQIVNDFQKGDIAEGYSVSREKKESFPLTVTSAQKNPTAFYLCASSIVGASGSEAFFGQGTRLTVV.

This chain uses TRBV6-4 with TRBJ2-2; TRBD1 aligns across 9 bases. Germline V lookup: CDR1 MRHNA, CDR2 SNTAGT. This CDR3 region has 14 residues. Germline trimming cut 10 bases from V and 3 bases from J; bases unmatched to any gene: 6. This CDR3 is CATRQGGYTGELFF. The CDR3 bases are TGTGCCACGAGACAGGGGGGCTACACCGGGGAGCTGTTTTTT.

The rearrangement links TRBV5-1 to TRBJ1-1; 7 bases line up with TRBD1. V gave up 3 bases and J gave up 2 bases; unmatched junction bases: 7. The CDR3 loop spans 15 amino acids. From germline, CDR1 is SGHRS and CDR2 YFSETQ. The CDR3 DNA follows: TGCGCCAGCAGCTGGTCGGACAGGCCAAACACTGAAGCTTTCTTT. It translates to CASSWSDRPNTEAFF.

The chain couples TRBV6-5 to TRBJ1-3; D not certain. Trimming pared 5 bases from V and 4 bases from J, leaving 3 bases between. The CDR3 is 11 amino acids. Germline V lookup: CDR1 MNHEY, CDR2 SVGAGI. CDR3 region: CASSQGNTIYF. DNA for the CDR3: TGTGCCAGCAGTCAGGGAAACACCATATATTTT.

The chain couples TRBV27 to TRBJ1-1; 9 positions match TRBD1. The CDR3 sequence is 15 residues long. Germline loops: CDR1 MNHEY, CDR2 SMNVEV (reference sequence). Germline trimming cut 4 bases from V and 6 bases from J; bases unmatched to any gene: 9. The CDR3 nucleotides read TGTGCCAGCAGTTACGGACAGGGGATGATGTCTGAAGCTTTCTTT. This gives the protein CASSYGQGMMSEAFF.

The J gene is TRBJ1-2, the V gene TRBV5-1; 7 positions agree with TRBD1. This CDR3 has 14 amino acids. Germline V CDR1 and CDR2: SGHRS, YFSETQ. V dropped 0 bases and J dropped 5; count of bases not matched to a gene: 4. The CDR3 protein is CASSLETGPYGYTF. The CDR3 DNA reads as TGCGCCAGCAGCTTGGAGACAGGGCCTTATGGCTACACCTTC.

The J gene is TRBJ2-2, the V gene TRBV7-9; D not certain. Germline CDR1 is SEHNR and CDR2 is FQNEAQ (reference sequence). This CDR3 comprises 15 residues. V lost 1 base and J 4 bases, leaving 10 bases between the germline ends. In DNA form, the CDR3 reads TGTGCCAGCAGCTTAGAACAGCTGACCACCGGGGAGCTGTTTTTT. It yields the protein CASSLEQLTTGELFF.